This TCR beta chain stems from a study of control samples from healthy donors and cancer patients. This CDR3 has 13 residues. Between the trimmed V and J ends, which lost 3 bases and 1 base, there was a span of 6 bases. Germline V gene lookup returns CDR1 SGHTA and CDR2 FQGNSA. Only in-frame clones appear in the TCRdb table, and some are missing; sequencing was by immunoSEQ multiplex PCR. Counted here are more than 120,000 clones, around 90% occurring once; the ten biggest clones make up about 3.2%. The sequenced sample was blood. This chain links TRBV7-2 with TRBJ1-1; unclear D gene. The TCR sequence derives from a man aged 25 to 45 in good health. The CDR3 bases are TGTGCCAGCAGCTTTAGGTCGAACACTGAAGCTTTCTTT. Encoded protein: CASSFRSNTEAFF.